This is a list of T cell receptor beta chains from one sample in a study of CXCR3-negative and CXCR3-positive naive CD8 T cells. TCRdb reprocessed the 5' RACE reads and stores each CDR3 protein as one record, lacking DNA. The sample includes 130,000 to 150,000 distinct CDR3 sequences. Source material: naive CXCR3+ CD8+ T cells from blood. These receptor sequences come from a human donor in good health. Some clones in this sample may be carry-over from other donors' samples. The CDR3 runs from the conserved cysteine through the conserved F or W. Fields, in order: J gene, CDR3 length, V gene, CDR3 protein.

j_gene: TRBJ1-1; len: 11; v_gene: TRBV29-1; CDR3aa: CSVVINTEAFF
j_gene: TRBJ2-7; len: 12; v_gene: TRBV28; CDR3aa: CASSLGSTEQYF
j_gene: TRBJ2-5; len: 12; v_gene: TRBV29-1; CDR3aa: CSVADSSETQYF
j_gene: TRBJ2-3; len: 17; v_gene: TRBV7-9; CDR3aa: CASSYLGLNPSTDTQYF
j_gene: TRBJ1-4; len: 14; v_gene: TRBV29-1; CDR3aa: CSGLPDVQGEKLFF
j_gene: TRBJ2-5; len: 15; v_gene: TRBV3-1; CDR3aa: CASSRPSGEEETQYF
j_gene: TRBJ2-7; len: 15; v_gene: TRBV28; CDR3aa: CASSFTLEAGYEQYF
j_gene: TRBJ2-7; len: 13; v_gene: TRBV20-1; CDR3aa: CSARVQSAYEQYF
j_gene: TRBJ2-5; len: 13; v_gene: TRBV6-6; CDR3aa: CASSYRGRETQYF
j_gene: TRBJ2-7; len: 15; v_gene: TRBV7-8; CDR3aa: CASSSFRDSLYEQYF
j_gene: TRBJ2-1; len: 11; v_gene: TRBV29-1; CDR3aa: CSVPYRREQFF
j_gene: TRBJ2-2; len: 13; v_gene: TRBV29-1; CDR3aa: CSVESGTHGELFF